This entry features one T cell receptor beta chain sequence. The data were obtained in a study of shared clonotypes between healthy human individuals. The naive CD8 fraction comprised CD45RO-negative cells positively selected for CCR7 and excluded terminally differentiated effector memory CD45RA+ cells. Germline V lookup: CDR1 SQVTM, CDR2 ANQGSEA. The ends were cut back, 4 bases at V and 5 bases at J, with 9 bases in the middle. The CDR3 sequence is 11 residues long. Generated by immunoSEQ multiplex PCR, the TCRdb table keeps only in-frame clones and is missing some. This sample has hundreds of thousands of clones, with approximately 96% found just once.

The TCR originated in a woman in her thirties in good health. The sample was naive CD8+ T cells sorted from blood. The chain carries TRBV29-1 and TRBJ2-7, with D hard to call. The CDR3 sequence: CSVAHSHEQYF. In DNA, the CDR3 is TGCAGCGTTGCCCACAGCCACGAGCAGTACTTC.